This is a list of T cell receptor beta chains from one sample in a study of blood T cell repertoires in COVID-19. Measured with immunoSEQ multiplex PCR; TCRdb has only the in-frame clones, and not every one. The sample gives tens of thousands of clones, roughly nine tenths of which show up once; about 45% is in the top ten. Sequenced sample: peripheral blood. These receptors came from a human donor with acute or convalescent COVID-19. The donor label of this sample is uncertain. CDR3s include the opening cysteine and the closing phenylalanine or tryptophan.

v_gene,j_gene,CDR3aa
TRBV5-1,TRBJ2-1,CASSQGQGNYNEQFF
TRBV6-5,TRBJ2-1,CASSYSGDDNEQFF
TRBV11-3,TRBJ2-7,CASSLGDSYEQYF
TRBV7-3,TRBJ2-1,CASSLTSINEQFF
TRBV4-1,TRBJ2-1,CASSQALPRVGNEQFF
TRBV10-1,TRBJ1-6,CAPAEGMEYSPLHF
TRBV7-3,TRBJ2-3,CASSATGSDTQYF
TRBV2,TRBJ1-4,CASSAQDSNNEKLFF
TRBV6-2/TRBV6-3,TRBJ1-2,CASSQPPLGWHTF
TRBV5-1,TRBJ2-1,CASSETSGPYNEQFF
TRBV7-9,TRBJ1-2,CASSLEGANGYTF
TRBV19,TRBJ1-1,CASSIVGVGDTEAFF
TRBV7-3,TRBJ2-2,CASSPPSGMTSGELFF
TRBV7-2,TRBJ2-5,CASSPRQGAGQETQYF
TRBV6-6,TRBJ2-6,CASSFRGTGANVLTF
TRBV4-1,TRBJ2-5,CASSQDGGRGGKTQYF
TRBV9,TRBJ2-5,CASSVGLAGEGETQYF
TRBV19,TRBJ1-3,CASTDIPGIPGNTIYF
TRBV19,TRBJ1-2,CASSADRAGYTF
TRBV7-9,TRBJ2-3,CATTARYSTDTQYF
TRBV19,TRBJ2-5,CASSVGLEETQYF
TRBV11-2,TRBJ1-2,CASSSLQGAAGGYTF
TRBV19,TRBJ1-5,CASSIDRGSNQPQHF
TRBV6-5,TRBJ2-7,CASSAPGLARGEQYF
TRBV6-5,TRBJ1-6,CASSYSAGRDNSPLHF
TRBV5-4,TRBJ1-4,CASSLKGATNEKLFF
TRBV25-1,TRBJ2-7,CASSDDRGTGSYEQYF
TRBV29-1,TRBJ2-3,CSVAKLALGTDTQYF
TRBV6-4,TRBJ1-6,CASSSEQGVGSPLHF
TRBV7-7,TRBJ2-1,CASSANPTSGRAGSYNEQFF
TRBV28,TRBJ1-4,CASRPGLYSTNEKLFF
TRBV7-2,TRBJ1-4,CASSLEAGGGEKLFF
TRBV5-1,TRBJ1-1,CASRVGQGKNTEAFF
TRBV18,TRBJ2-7,CASSRDRVRLEQYF
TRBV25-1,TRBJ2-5,CASSIAGTETQYF
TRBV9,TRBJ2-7,CASSVGTGVYEQYF
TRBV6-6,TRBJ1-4,CASSLLDRDNEKLFF
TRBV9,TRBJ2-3,CASSVGRGTDTQYF
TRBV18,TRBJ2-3,CASSQGLAVTDTQYF